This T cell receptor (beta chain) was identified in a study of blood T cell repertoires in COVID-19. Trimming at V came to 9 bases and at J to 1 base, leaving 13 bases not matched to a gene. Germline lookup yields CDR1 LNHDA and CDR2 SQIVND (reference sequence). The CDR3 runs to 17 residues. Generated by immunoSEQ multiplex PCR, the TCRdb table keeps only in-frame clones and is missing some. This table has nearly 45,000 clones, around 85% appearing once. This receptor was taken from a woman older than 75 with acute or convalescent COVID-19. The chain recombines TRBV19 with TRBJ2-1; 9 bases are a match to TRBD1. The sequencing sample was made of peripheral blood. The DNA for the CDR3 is TGTGCCAGCTTGCCCGGGACAGGGAAAATGTCCTACAATGAGCAGTTCTTC. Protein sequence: CASLPGTGKMSYNEQFF.